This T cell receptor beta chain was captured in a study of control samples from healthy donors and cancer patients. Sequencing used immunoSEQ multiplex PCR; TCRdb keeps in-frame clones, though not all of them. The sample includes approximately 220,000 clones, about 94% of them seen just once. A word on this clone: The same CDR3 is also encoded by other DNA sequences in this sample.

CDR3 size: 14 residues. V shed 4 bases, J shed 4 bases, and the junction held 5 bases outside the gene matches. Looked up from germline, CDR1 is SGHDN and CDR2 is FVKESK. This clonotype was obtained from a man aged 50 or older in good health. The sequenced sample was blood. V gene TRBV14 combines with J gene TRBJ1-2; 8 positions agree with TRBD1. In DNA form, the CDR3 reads TGTGCCAGCAGCCGGGACAGGTCCATCTATGGCTACACCTTC. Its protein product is CASSRDRSIYGYTF.